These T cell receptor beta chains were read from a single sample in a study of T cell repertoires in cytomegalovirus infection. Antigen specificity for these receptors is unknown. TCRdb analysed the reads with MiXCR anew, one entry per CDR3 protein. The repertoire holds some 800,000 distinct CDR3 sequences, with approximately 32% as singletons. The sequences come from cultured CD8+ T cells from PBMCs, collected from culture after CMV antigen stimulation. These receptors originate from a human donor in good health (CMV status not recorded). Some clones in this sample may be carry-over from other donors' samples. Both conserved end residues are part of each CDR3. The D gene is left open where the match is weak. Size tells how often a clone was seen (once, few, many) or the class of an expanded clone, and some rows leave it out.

TGCAGCGTTGTTCAGTCTTATAATGGCTACACCTTC	CSVVQSYNGYTF	TRBV29-1	TRBJ1-2	-	-
TGTGCCAGCAGCTTACCCAGGGGGGGCTATGGCTACACCTTC	CASSLPRGGYGYTF	TRBV11-1	TRBJ1-2	-	TRBD1
TGTGCCAGCAGCTTAGCGAAGGCGGGGGCCTTCACAGATACGCAGTATTTT	CASSLAKAGAFTDTQYF	TRBV7-6	TRBJ2-3	many	-
TGTGCCAGCAGTTCCCGCGTAGATACGCAGTATTTT	CASSSRVDTQYF	TRBV27	TRBJ2-3	-	-
TGTGCCAGCAGTTACTCGGGGGCCGGGGTCAATGAGCAGTTCTTC	CASSYSGAGVNEQFF	TRBV6-2/TRBV6-3	TRBJ2-1	-	-
TGTGCCATCAGTGAGTATCCAGGGGGCTCTGAAAGTCAGCCCCAGCATTTT	CAISEYPGGSESQPQHF	TRBV10-3	TRBJ1-5	once	TRBD1
TGTGCCAGCAGCGTAAGTTCTACAGGGAATTCGGAAGCTTTCTTT	CASSVSSTGNSEAFF	TRBV9	TRBJ1-1	few	-
TGTGCCAGTAGTATAGATCGGACAGATCTTGGCCCTTATAGCAATCAGCCCCAGCATTTT	CASSIDRTDLGPYSNQPQHF	TRBV19	TRBJ1-5	-	-
TGTGCCAGCGCTTCGACAGGGCAGGAGGAAGAGCAGTACTTC	CASASTGQEEEQYF	TRBV7-4	TRBJ2-7	-	TRBD1
TGTGCCAGCAGCTCGTTCTCCGACAGGGTGCTCCCGGGGGGCTACACCTTC	CASSSFSDRVLPGGYTF	TRBV7-2	TRBJ1-2	-	TRBD1
TGTGCCAGTAGTCCCTATCCTAGCGGGGGGATGGAATACAATGAGCAGTTCTTC	CASSPYPSGGMEYNEQFF	TRBV19	TRBJ2-1	-	TRBD2
TGTGCCAGCAGTTACTCGGGCGTAGGGGGCCGGGACTATGGCTACACCTTC	CASSYSGVGGRDYGYTF	TRBV6-5	TRBJ1-2	-	TRBD1
TGTGCCAGCGAGGGACGCATGAACACTGAAGCTTTCTTT	CASEGRMNTEAFF	TRBV28	TRBJ1-1	-	-
TGTGCCAGCAGCCAAGCGGGGGGCCAAGAGACCCAGTACTTC	CASSQAGGQETQYF	TRBV7-6	TRBJ2-5	few	TRBD2
TGTGCCAGCAGTTACGAACAGGTCAATCAGCCCCAGCATTTT	CASSYEQVNQPQHF	TRBV6-2/TRBV6-3	TRBJ1-5	few	-
TGTGCCAGCAGCCAAGATCATTACTCCGGCGGCACTGAAGCTTTCTTT	CASSQDHYSGGTEAFF	TRBV14	TRBJ1-1	once	-
TGTGCCAGCAGCCAGGGGAGGGCTTTCAATAATTCACCCCTCCACTTT	CASSQGRAFNNSPLHF	TRBV9	TRBJ1-6	-	-
TGTGCCACCCGGGCCCCTTCGAACACCGGGGAGCTGTTTTTT	CATRAPSNTGELFF	TRBV24-1	TRBJ2-2	-	-
TGTGCCAGCAGTTTATTGACAGGAAACACTGAAGCTTTCTTT	CASSLLTGNTEAFF	TRBV27	TRBJ1-1	many	-
TGTGCCACCTTTGGTATACAGGGAGTCAATGAGCAGTTCTTC	CATFGIQGVNEQFF	TRBV7-9	TRBJ2-1	few	-
TGTGCCAGCAGTTTAATACAGGACCACGAGCAGTACTTC	CASSLIQDHEQYF	TRBV27	TRBJ2-7	-	-
TGTGCCAGCAGTGAAGACGAACTTCCCTCCTACAATGAGCAGTTCTTC	CASSEDELPSYNEQFF	TRBV2	TRBJ2-1	few	-
TGTGCCAGCAGCTTGGGGACAGAATATAATTCACCCCTCCACTTT	CASSLGTEYNSPLHF	TRBV5-8	TRBJ1-6	few	-
TGTGCCAGCAGTGATATTAGGAGGTTTGCTAATGAAAAACTGTTTTTT	CASSDIRRFANEKLFF	TRBV6-1	TRBJ1-4	few	-
TGTGCCAGCAGCAGGCTTCCCACCGGGGAGCTGTTTTTT	CASSRLPTGELFF	TRBV5-6	TRBJ2-2	few	-
TGTGCCAGCAGTTCCTCCCTTCCGGGACAGGGGATAACCGGGGAGCTGTTTTTT	CASSSSLPGQGITGELFF	TRBV6-5	TRBJ2-2	-	TRBD1